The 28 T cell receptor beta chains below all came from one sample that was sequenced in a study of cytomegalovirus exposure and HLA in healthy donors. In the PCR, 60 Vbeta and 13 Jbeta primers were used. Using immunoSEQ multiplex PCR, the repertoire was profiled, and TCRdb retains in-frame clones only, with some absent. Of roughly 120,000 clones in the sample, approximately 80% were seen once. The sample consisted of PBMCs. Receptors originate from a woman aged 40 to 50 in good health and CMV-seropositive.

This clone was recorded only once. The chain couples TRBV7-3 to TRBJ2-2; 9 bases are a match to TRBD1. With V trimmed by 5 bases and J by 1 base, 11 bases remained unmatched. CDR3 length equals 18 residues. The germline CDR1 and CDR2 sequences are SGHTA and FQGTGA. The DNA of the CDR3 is TGTGCCAGCAGCCCGTCCCGGGACAGGGTCAAGAACACCGGGGAGCTGTTTTTT. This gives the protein CASSPSRDRVKNTGELFF.

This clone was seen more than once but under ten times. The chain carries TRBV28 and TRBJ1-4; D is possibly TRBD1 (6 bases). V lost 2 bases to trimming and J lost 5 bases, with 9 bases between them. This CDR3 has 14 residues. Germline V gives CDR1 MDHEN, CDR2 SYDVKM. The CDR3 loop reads CASSLGGQNEKLFF. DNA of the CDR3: TGTGCCAGCAGTTTAGGGGGCCAAAATGAAAAACTGTTTTTT.

As DNA, the CDR3 is TGTGCCAGCAGTGAACAGGGTTTAAATCAGCCCCAGCATTTT. Protein product: CASSEQGLNQPQHF. This chain joins TRBV6-1 and TRBJ1-5; TRBD1 might be the D (5 bases). Trimming left V 2 bases short and J 4 bases short, with 9 bases between. CDR3 size: 14 residues. The germline V gene encodes CDR1 MNHNS and CDR2 SASEGT.

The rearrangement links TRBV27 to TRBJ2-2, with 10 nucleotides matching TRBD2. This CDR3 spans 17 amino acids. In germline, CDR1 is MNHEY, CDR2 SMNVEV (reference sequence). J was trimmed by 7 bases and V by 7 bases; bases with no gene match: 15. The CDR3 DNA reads TGTGCCAGCACCTACACCGAGGGCCTAGCGGGAGTCGGGGAGCTGTTTTTT. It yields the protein CASTYTEGLAGVGELFF.

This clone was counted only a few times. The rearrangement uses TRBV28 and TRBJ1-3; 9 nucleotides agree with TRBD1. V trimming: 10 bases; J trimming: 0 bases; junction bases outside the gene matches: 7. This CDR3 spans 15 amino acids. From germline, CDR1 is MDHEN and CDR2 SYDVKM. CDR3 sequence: CATTGTGTSGNTIYF. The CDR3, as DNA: TGTGCCACCACCGGGACAGGGACCTCTGGAAACACCATATATTTT.

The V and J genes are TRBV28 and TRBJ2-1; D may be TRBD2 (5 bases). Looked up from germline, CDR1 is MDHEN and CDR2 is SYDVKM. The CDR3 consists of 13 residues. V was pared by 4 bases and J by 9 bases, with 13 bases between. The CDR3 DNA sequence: TGTGCCAGCAGTTCCCCGGACTCGGTTGAGCAGTTCTTC. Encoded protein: CASSSPDSVEQFF.

CDR3 sequence reads: CASSSSTGLAEKLFF. Written as DNA, the CDR3 is TGTGCCAGCAGCTCTTCGACAGGGTTAGCTGAAAAACTGTTTTTT. The gene calls are TRBV7-2 and TRBJ1-4; TRBD1 aligns across 7 bases. The V and J ends lost 4 bases and 7 bases, in that order; junction bases with no gene match: 9. The germline CDR1 and CDR2 sequences are SGHTA and FQGNSA. This CDR3 is built from 15 residues.

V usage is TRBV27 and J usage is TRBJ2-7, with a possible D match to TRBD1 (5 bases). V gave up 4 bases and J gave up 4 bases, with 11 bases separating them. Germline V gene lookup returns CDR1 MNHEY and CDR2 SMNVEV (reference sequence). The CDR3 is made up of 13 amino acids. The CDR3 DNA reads TGTGCCAGCAGTTCAACCGGACATTACGAGCAGTACTTC. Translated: CASSSTGHYEQYF.

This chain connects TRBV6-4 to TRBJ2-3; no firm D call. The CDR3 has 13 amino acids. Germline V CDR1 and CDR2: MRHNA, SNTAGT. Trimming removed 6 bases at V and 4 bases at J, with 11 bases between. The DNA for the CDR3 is TGTGCCAGCAGCAACTATGGTGCAGATACGCAGTATTTT. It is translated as CASSNYGADTQYF.

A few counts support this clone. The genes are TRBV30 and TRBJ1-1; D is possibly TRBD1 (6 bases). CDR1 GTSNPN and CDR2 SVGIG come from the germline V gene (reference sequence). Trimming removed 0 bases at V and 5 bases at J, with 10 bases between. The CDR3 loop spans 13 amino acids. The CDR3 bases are TGTGCCTGGAGTGTACAGGGTGTTACTGAAGCTTTCTTT. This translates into CAWSVQGVTEAFF.

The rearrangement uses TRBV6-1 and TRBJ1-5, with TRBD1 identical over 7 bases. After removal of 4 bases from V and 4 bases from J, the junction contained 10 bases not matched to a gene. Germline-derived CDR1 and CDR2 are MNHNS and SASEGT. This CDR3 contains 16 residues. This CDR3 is CASSALSGTANQPQHF. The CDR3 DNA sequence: TGTGCCAGCAGTGCTCTATCCGGGACAGCAAATCAGCCCCAGCATTTT.

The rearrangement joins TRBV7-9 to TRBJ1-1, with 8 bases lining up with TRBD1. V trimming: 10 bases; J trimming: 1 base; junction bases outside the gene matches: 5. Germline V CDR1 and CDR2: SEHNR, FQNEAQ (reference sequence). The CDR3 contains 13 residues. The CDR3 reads CAIDRGRNTEAFF. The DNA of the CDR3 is TGTGCCATCGACAGGGGAAGGAACACTGAAGCTTTCTTT.

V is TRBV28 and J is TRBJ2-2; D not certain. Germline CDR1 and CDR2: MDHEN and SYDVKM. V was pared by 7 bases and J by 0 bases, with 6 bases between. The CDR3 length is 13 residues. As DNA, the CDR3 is TGTGCCAGCAAAGACTCGAACACCGGGGAGCTGTTTTTT. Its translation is CASKDSNTGELFF.

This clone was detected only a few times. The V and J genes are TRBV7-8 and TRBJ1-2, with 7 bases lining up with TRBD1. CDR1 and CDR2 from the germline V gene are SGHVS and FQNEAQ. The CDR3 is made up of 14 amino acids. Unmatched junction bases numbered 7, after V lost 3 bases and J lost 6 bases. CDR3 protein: CASSFTGDGNGYTF. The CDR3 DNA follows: TGTGCCAGCAGCTTCACAGGGGATGGTAATGGCTACACCTTC.

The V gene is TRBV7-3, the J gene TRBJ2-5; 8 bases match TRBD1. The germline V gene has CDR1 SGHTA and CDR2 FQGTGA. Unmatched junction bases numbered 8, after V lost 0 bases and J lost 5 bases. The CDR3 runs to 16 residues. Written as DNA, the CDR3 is TGTGCCAGCAGCTTAACGTCGGCAGGGGGCTGGGAGACCCAGTACTTC. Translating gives CASSLTSAGGWETQYF.

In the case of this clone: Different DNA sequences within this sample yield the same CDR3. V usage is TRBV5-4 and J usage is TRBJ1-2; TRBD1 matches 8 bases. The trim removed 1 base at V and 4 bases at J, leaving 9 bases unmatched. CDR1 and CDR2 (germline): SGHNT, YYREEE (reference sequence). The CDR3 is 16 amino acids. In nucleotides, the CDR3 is TGTGCCAGCAGCTTGAAATCTGGCGGACAGGGCTATGGCTACACCTTC. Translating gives CASSLKSGGQGYGYTF.

CDR3 nucleotides: TGTGCCAGCAGCTTAGACTCTAACACAGATACGCAGTATTTT. Translated, it gives CASSLDSNTDTQYF. V usage is TRBV7-9 and J usage is TRBJ2-3; D uncertain. The V and J ends lost 1 base and 2 bases respectively, with 7 bases between them. The CDR3 is 14 amino acids. CDR1 is SEHNR, CDR2 FQNEAQ, per germline (reference sequence).

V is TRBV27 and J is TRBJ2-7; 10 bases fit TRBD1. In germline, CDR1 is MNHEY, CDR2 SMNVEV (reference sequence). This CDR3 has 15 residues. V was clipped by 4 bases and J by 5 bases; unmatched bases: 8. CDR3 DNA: TGTGCCAGCAGTTGGTCCTCCGGGACAGGGGACGAGCAGTACTTC. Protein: CASSWSSGTGDEQYF.

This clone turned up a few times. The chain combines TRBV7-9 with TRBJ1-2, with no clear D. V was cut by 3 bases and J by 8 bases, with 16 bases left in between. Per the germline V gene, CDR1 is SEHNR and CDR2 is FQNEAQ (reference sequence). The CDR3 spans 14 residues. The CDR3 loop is CASSLGQEALGYTF. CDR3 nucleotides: TGTGCCAGCAGCTTGGGTCAGGAGGCGTTGGGCTACACCTTC. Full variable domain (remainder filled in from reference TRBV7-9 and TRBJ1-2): DTGVSQNPRHKITKRGQNVTFRCDPISEHNRLYWYRQTLGQGPEFLTYFQNEAQLEKSRLLSDRFSAERPKGSFSTLEIQRTEQGDSAMYLCASSLGQEALGYTFGSGTRLTVV.

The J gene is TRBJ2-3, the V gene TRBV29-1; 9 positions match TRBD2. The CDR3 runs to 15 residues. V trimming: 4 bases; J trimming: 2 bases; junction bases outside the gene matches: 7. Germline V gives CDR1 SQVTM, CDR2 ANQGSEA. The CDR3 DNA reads TGCAGCGTTGTTTCCCTAGCGGGATCCACAGATACGCAGTATTTT. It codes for CSVVSLAGSTDTQYF.

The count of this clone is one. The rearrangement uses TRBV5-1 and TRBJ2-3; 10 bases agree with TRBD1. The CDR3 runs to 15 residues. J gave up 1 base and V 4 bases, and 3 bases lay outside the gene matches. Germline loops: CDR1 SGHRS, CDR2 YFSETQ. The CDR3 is CASSRQGAGTDTQYF. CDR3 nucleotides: TGCGCCAGCAGCCGACAGGGGGCCGGCACAGATACGCAGTATTTT.

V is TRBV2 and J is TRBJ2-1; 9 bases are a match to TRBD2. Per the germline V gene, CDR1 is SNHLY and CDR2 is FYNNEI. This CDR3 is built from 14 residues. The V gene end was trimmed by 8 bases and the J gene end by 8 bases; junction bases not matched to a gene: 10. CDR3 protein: CASAWREGRDEQFF. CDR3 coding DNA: TGTGCCAGCGCGTGGCGGGAGGGCCGCGATGAGCAGTTCTTC.

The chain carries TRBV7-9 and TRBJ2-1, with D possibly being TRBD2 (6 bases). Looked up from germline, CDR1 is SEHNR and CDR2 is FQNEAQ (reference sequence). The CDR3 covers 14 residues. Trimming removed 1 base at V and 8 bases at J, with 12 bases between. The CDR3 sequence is CASSLGGGKHEQFF. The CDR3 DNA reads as TGTGCCAGCAGCTTAGGCGGCGGGAAGCATGAGCAGTTCTTC.

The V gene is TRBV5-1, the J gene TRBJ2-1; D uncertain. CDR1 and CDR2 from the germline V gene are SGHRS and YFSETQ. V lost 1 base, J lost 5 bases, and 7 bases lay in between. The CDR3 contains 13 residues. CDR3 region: CASSLSRNNEQFF. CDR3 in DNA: TGCGCCAGCAGCTTGAGCAGGAACAATGAGCAGTTCTTC.

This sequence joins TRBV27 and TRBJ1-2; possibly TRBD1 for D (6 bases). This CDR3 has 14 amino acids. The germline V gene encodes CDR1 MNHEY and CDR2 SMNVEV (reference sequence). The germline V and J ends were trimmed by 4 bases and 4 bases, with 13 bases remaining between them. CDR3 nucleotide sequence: TGTGCCAGCAGTTCCATGACAGGAAGCTATGGCTACACCTTC. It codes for CASSSMTGSYGYTF.

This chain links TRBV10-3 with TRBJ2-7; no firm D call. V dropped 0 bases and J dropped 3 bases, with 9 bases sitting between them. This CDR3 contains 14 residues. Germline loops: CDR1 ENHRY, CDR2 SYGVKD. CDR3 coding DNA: TGTGCCATCAGTGAGTCGATAGCCGGCTACGAGCAGTACTTC. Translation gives CAISESIAGYEQYF.

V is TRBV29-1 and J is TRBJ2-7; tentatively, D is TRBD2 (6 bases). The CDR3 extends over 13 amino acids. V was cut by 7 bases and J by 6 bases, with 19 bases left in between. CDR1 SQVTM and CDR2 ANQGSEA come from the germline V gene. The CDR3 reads CSGAPRNGGEQYF. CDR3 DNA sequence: TGCAGCGGTGCCCCGCGGAACGGGGGCGAGCAGTACTTC.

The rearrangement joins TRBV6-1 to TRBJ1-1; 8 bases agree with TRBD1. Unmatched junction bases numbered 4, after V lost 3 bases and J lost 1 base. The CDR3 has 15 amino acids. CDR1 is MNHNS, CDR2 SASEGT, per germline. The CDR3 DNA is TGTGCCAGCAGTGAGATAGGGACAGGGAACACTGAAGCTTTCTTT. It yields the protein CASSEIGTGNTEAFF.